Presented here are 20 T cell receptor beta chains from one specimen sequenced in a study of long-term antiretroviral therapy in people with HIV. This was the immunoSEQ v3.0 assay at survey level. Generated by immunoSEQ multiplex PCR, the TCRdb table keeps only in-frame clones and is missing some. The table has about 25,000 clones, 85% to 90% seen once; the top ten hold around 4%. Specimen: unsorted PBMCs, collected 1.9 years after starting antiretroviral therapy. The receptors shown here come from a woman aged 25 to 39 with HIV.

The chain is built from TRBV11-2 and TRBJ1-1, with D possibly matching TRBD1 (6 bases). CDR3 size: 16 residues. From germline, CDR1 is SGHAT and CDR2 FQNNGV. The ends were cut back, 1 base at V and 5 bases at J, with 17 bases in the middle. The DNA of the CDR3 is TGTGCCAGCAGCTTAGTCCGGAAGGGAGGGGGAACTGAAGCTTTCTTT. Translation gives CASSLVRKGGGTEAFF.

The chain employs TRBV7-2 and TRBJ2-5, with D unresolved. The CDR3 covers 16 residues. CDR1 and CDR2 (germline): SGHTA, FQGNSA. The V and J ends lost 2 bases and 0 bases respectively, with 13 bases between them. The CDR3 DNA reads TGTGCCAGCAGCTTAATACGGCCTTTTTACCAAGAGACCCAGTACTTC. Translated, it gives CASSLIRPFYQETQYF.

The chain joins TRBV29-1 to TRBJ1-1; D perhaps matches TRBD1 (5 bases). The ends were cut back, 1 base at V and 6 bases at J, with 12 bases in the middle. The CDR3 covers 13 residues. CDR1 SQVTM and CDR2 ANQGSEA come from the germline V gene. CDR3: CSVEGAQGAEAFF. The CDR3 DNA sequence: TGCAGCGTTGAAGGAGCCCAGGGTGCTGAAGCTTTCTTT. Together with reference TRBV29-1 and TRBJ1-1, the CDR3 gives the full variable domain: SAVISQKPSRDICQRGTSLTIQCQVDSQVTMMFWYRQQPGQSLTLIATANQGSEATYESGFVIDKFPISRPNLTFSTLTVSNMSPEDSSIYLCSVEGAQGAEAFFGQGTRLTVV.

The genes are TRBV27 and TRBJ2-7; TRBD1 is a possible D gene (5 bases). The CDR3 runs to 14 residues. CDR1 MNHEY and CDR2 SMNVEV come from the germline V gene (reference sequence). V dropped 4 bases and J dropped 5 bases, with 15 bases sitting between them. The CDR3 sequence is CASSYRFSGNEQYF. The CDR3 bases are TGTGCCAGCAGTTACCGGTTCTCAGGGAACGAGCAGTACTTC.

This clone was detected only once. V gene TRBV7-9 combines with J gene TRBJ2-5; D is possibly TRBD2 (6 bases). V gave up 8 bases and J gave up 0 bases, with 13 bases separating them. This CDR3 contains 14 residues. Germline V gene data show CDR1 as SEHNR and CDR2 as FQNEAQ (reference sequence). In DNA, the CDR3 is TGTGCCAGCCGCTGGGGGGTGGACCAAGAGACCCAGTACTTC. This sequence encodes CASRWGVDQETQYF.

The CDR3 loop reads CASSLAGQGALGSPLHF. DNA of the CDR3: TGCGCCAGCAGCTTGGCTGGACAGGGGGCGCTTGGCTCACCCCTCCACTTT. The rearrangement uses TRBV5-1 and TRBJ1-6, with TRBD1 identical over 11 bases. The CDR3 contains 17 residues. The V gene's germline CDR1 is SGHRS and CDR2 YFSETQ. V was pared by 0 bases and J by 10 bases, with 9 bases of the junction left unmatched.

J is TRBJ2-2 and V is TRBV27, with TRBD1 identical over 8 bases. CDR3 length: 17 residues. Germline V gene data show CDR1 as MNHEY and CDR2 as SMNVEV (reference sequence). V gave up 6 bases and J gave up 4 bases; unmatched junction bases: 13. The chain's CDR3 is CASSPLRTGQGTGELFF. The CDR3, as DNA: TGTGCCAGCAGCCCCCTTAGGACAGGGCAGGGCACCGGGGAGCTGTTTTTT.

The J gene is TRBJ1-4, the V gene TRBV4-1, with unresolved D. From germline, CDR1 is MGHRA and CDR2 YSYEKL. The CDR3 is 17 amino acids. Trimming left V 4 bases short and J 0 bases short, with 15 bases between. The DNA of the CDR3 is TGCGCCAGCAGCCTACATTTCGGATATGCAACTAATGAAAAACTGTTTTTT. Translating gives CASSLHFGYATNEKLFF.

The chain couples TRBV11-2 to TRBJ1-5, with D perhaps TRBD1 (6 bases). This CDR3 region has 13 residues. Trimming pared 6 bases from V and 13 bases from J, leaving 19 bases between. Germline V gene data show CDR1 as SGHAT and CDR2 as FQNNGV. In DNA, the CDR3 is TGTGCCAGCAGTCTCAGTGGGGGGGCGCGTCAGCATTTT. This gives the protein CASSLSGGARQHF.

The rearrangement joins TRBV2 to TRBJ1-2; D uncertain. The CDR3 runs to 14 residues. Per germline, CDR1 SNHLY and CDR2 FYNNEI. Trimming took off 7 bases at V and 4 bases at J, with 16 bases between the two ends. The CDR3 here is CASTTPGGSYGYTF. The CDR3 nucleotides are TGTGCCAGCACCACTCCAGGAGGGTCCTATGGCTACACCTTC.

This rearrangement joins TRBV30 to TRBJ1-4; 7 nucleotides agree with TRBD1. This CDR3 contains 13 residues. The V segment lost 3 bases and the J segment 8 bases; nucleotides outside the gene matches: 6. In germline, CDR1 is GTSNPN, CDR2 SVGIG (reference sequence). This chain's CDR3 is CAWSRDSGEKLFF. In DNA, the CDR3 is TGTGCCTGGAGCCGGGACAGTGGAGAAAAACTGTTTTTT.

The rearrangement joins TRBV27 to TRBJ1-1, with D perhaps matching TRBD1 (6 bases). CDR1 is MNHEY and CDR2 is SMNVEV in the germline V gene (reference sequence). CDR3 length: 14 residues. Trimming removed 6 bases from V and 1 base from J, with 12 bases in between. CDR3 DNA: TGTGCCAGCAGATCCCTACAGGGGAACACTGAAGCTTTCTTT. It encodes CASRSLQGNTEAFF.

The chain carries TRBV30 and TRBJ2-3; 11 nucleotides agree with TRBD2. In germline, CDR1 is GTSNPN, CDR2 SVGIG (reference sequence). CDR3 length: 17 amino acids. The ends lost 0 bases at V and 5 bases at J; junction bases unmatched: 10. CDR3 in amino acids: CAWSVLVAGGPGDTQYF. The CDR3 nucleotides are TGTGCCTGGAGTGTACTCGTAGCGGGGGGGCCGGGAGATACGCAGTATTTT.

The genes are TRBV6-1 and TRBJ1-1, with 8 bases identical to TRBD1. J lost 3 bases, V lost 8 bases, and 8 bases had no gene match. The CDR3 extends over 14 amino acids. Germline V gene sequence: CDR1 MNHNS, CDR2 SASEGT. The CDR3 DNA sequence: TGTGCCAGCTCACGACAGGGGCAGGACACTGAAGCTTTCTTT. Amino acids: CASSRQGQDTEAFF.

The gene calls are TRBV27 and TRBJ2-1; maybe TRBD1 (6 bases). CDR3 size: 13 residues. Germline CDR1 reads MNHEY; CDR2 reads SMNVEV (reference sequence). V lost 10 bases, J lost 7 bases, and 17 bases lay in between. In DNA, the CDR3 is TGTGCCACCCTGGACAGTCCCTTAAATGAGCAGTTCTTC. Amino acids: CATLDSPLNEQFF.

This chain uses TRBV7-8 with TRBJ2-5; D may be TRBD1 or TRBD2 (5 bases each). Between the trimmed V and J ends, which lost 2 bases and 3 bases, there was a span of 7 bases. The V gene's germline CDR1 is SGHVS and CDR2 FQNEAQ. This CDR3 is 13 amino acids long. The CDR3, as DNA: TGTGCCAGCAGCTTAAGGGGAGAAGAGACCCAGTACTTC. It is translated as CASSLRGEETQYF.

This sequence joins TRBV9 and TRBJ1-2, with TRBD1 as a possible D gene (6 bases). The CDR3 length is 13 residues. Trimming left V 0 bases short and J 8 bases short, with 11 bases between. From germline, CDR1 is SGDLS and CDR2 YYNGEE. CDR3: CASSVAGEGGYTF. Here the CDR3 DNA reads TGTGCCAGCAGCGTAGCAGGGGAAGGGGGCTACACCTTC.

The V and J genes are TRBV7-6 and TRBJ1-5; TRBD1 might be the D (5 bases). CDR1 SGHVS and CDR2 FNYEAQ come from the germline V gene. The CDR3 runs 16 residues. V shed 1 base and J shed 0 bases, with 10 bases lying between them. The CDR3 loop is CASSLEGRYSNQPQHF. The CDR3 bases are TGTGCCAGCAGCTTAGAGGGACGCTATAGCAATCAGCCCCAGCATTTT. Supplemented by reference TRBV7-6 and TRBJ1-5, the full variable domain reads GAGVSQSPRYKVTKRGQDVALRCDPISGHVSLYWYRQALGQGPEFLTYFNYEAQQDKSGLPNDRFSAERPEGSISTLTIQRTEQRDSAMYRCASSLEGRYSNQPQHFGDGTRLSIL.

This chain links TRBV18 with TRBJ1-2; D possibly corresponds to TRBD1 (5 bases). V was clipped by 3 bases and J by 1 base, with 12 bases between them. Germline-derived CDR1 and CDR2 are KGHSH and LQKENI. The CDR3 has 15 residues. This chain's CDR3 is CASSPLSDSNYGYTF. The CDR3, as DNA: TGTGCCAGCTCACCGCTTTCAGACAGTAACTATGGCTACACCTTC.

This clone was picked up a small number of times. This chain joins TRBV7-9 and TRBJ1-2; weak D call: TRBD1 (5 bases). CDR1 and CDR2 (germline): SEHNR, FQNEAQ (reference sequence). The CDR3 spans 14 residues. Trimming took off 5 bases at V and 6 bases at J, with 16 bases between the two ends. CDR3 DNA: TGTGCCAGCAGCACCACGGGACGTTCGGATGGCTACACCTTC. This codes for CASSTTGRSDGYTF.